These 8 T cell receptor beta chains originate from one sample sequenced in a study of blood T cells in healthy people across ages. With a J-beta primer mix and a sample-barcoded 5' primer, a second PCR ran about 7 to 11 cycles. TCRdb re-derived calls from the 5' RACE reads in MiXCR, one entry per CDR3 protein. This sample carries 700,000 to 950,000 distinct CDR3 sequences, roughly 64% of them seen once, and the ten largest clones take approximately 20%. Input material: blood. The source of these receptors is a man aged 25-45 years in good health.

This clonotype was observed a few times. V and J are TRBV27 and TRBJ1-2; maybe TRBD1 (6 bases). Trimming pared 6 bases from V and 7 bases from J, leaving 15 bases between. The germline CDR1 and CDR2 sequences are MNHEY and SMNVEV (reference sequence). CDR3 length: 13 amino acids. The CDR3, as DNA: TGTGCCAGCAGCCAAAGACAGGATGGTGGCTACACCTTC. Its translation: CASSQRQDGGYTF.

This clonotype has more than one count but fewer than ten. The genes are TRBV4-3 and TRBJ2-3; D unclear. The CDR3 is 14 residues long. V lost 1 base, J lost 3 bases, and 8 bases lay in between. Germline V lookup: CDR1 LGHNA, CDR2 YSLEER. This CDR3 is CASSQVAETDTQYF. In DNA form, the CDR3 reads TGCGCCAGCAGCCAAGTCGCGGAGACAGATACGCAGTATTTT.

The rearrangement joins TRBV5-1 to TRBJ2-2, with 12 bases lining up with TRBD2. V dropped 3 bases and J dropped 4; count of bases not matched to a gene: 4. This CDR3 comprises 16 residues. The V gene's germline CDR1 is SGHRS and CDR2 YFSETQ. This CDR3 is CASSSGLAGITGELFF. For the CDR3, the DNA is TGCGCCAGCAGCTCAGGACTAGCGGGGATCACCGGGGAGCTGTTTTTT.

This chain joins TRBV9 and TRBJ2-6; the D is unclear. Germline loops: CDR1 SGDLS, CDR2 YYNGEE. Trimming left V 0 bases short and J 0 bases short, with 7 bases between. The CDR3 consists of 16 residues. The DNA for the CDR3 is TGTGCCAGCAGCGTAGCTCAGGTCTCTGGGGCCAACGTCCTGACTTTC. The encoded protein is CASSVAQVSGANVLTF.

This clonotype was recorded only once. V and J are TRBV7-2 and TRBJ2-7; 10 bases are shared with TRBD2. The DNA end favors TRBJ2-5, so the J call may be wrong. The CDR3 consists of 16 residues. Germline-derived CDR1 and CDR2 are SGHTA and FQGNSA. DNA for the CDR3: TGTGCCAGCAGCTTAAACCCTAGCGGGAGTGGGGAGACCCAGTACTTC. It yields the protein CASSLNPSGSGETQYF.

This chain joins TRBV24-1 and TRBJ2-5, with 7 bases fitting TRBD1. V shed 3 bases, J shed 5 bases, and the junction held 5 bases outside the gene matches. CDR1 and CDR2 from the germline V gene are KGHDR and SFDVKD. This CDR3 spans 14 amino acids. Here the CDR3 reads CATSDPGGVETQYF. The CDR3 DNA reads as TGTGCCACCAGTGATCCAGGGGGAGTGGAGACCCAGTACTTC.

This clonotype appeared a single time. This rearrangement joins TRBV6-5 to TRBJ1-1; D is unclear. CDR3 length equals 14 residues. CDR1 and CDR2 from the germline V gene are MNHEY and SVGAGI. Deletions cut 4 bases from V and 10 bases from J, with 19 bases between. For the CDR3, the DNA is TGTGCCAGCAGTTCCAACTTCGGACCCGGAGGAGCTTTCTTT. It translates to CASSSNFGPGGAFF.

The chain joins TRBV12-3 or TRBV12-4 to TRBJ2-1; TRBD2 agrees at 7 bases. With 2 bases clipped from V and 3 bases from J, the junction kept 16 bases outside the gene matches. This CDR3 is built from 19 residues. CDR3 region: CASSLTTGTTPGNYNEQFF. CDR3 nucleotide sequence: TGTGCCAGCAGTTTAACAACCGGGACTACCCCAGGAAACTACAATGAGCAGTTCTTC.